The 14 T cell receptor beta chains presented below share a single source sample, sequenced in a study of PD-1 blockade in mismatch repair-deficient tumors. Clones were sequenced by immunoSEQ multiplex PCR, and TCRdb holds only the in-frame ones, with some missing. This repertoire shows roughly 34,000 clones, about 85% found once; its top ten account for 3% to 4%. Sequencing used PBMCs, obtained less than 7 weeks after starting pembrolizumab. The receptors were gathered from an adult with mismatch repair-deficient cancer.

The genes are TRBV5-4 and TRBJ2-5, with D hard to call. The V gene lost 0 bases and the J gene lost 2 bases, with 5 bases spanning the gap. Germline values: CDR1 SGHNT, CDR2 YYREEE (reference sequence). The CDR3 is 13 amino acids. CDR3 DNA sequence: TGTGCCAGCAGCTTGGAACTTCAAGAGACCCAGTACTTC. It translates to CASSLELQETQYF.

The CDR3 coding sequence is TGTGCCAGCAGCCCACCGTTTGTGGCAGGTTACTATGGCTACACCTTC. It is translated as CASSPPFVAGYYGYTF. The V gene is TRBV7-9, the J gene TRBJ1-2; D uncertain. Germline V CDR1 and CDR2: SEHNR, FQNEAQ (reference sequence). This CDR3 region has 16 residues. V lost 5 bases and J 3 bases, leaving 19 bases between the germline ends.

V and J are TRBV9 and TRBJ1-3; 7 nucleotides match TRBD1. The CDR3 sequence is 15 residues long. V was clipped by 2 bases and J by 3 bases; unmatched bases: 5. Germline V gene sequence: CDR1 SGDLS, CDR2 YYNGEE. CDR3 amino acids: CASSVEGAFGNTIYF. As DNA, the CDR3 is TGTGCCAGCAGCGTGGAGGGGGCTTTTGGAAACACCATATATTTT.

This clone was counted once. This rearrangement joins TRBV7-2 to TRBJ2-1; D unresolved. V lost 2 bases to trimming and J lost 8 bases, with 10 bases between them. Germline-derived CDR1 and CDR2 are SGHTA and FQGNSA. The CDR3 totals 13 residues. CDR3 loop: CASSLMRVDEQFF. CDR3 nucleotide sequence: TGTGCCAGCAGCTTAATGCGCGTGGATGAGCAGTTCTTC.

With regard to this clone: The germline gene is not matched at one end of the junction; a read error may be the cause. The rearrangement links TRBV18 to TRBJ2-7; D is perhaps TRBD1 (5 bases). The CDR3 has 14 residues. The germline gives CDR1 KGHSH, CDR2 LQKENI. The CDR3 here is CASSPERQGTGSDF. DNA of the CDR3: TGTGCCAGCTCACCAGAGAGGCAGGGCACAGGTTCGGACTTC.

The J gene is TRBJ1-4, the V gene TRBV2; D perhaps matches TRBD1 (5 bases). The germline V gene encodes CDR1 SNHLY and CDR2 FYNNEI. The CDR3 has 14 amino acids. The ends were cut back, 5 bases at V and 12 bases at J, with 19 bases in the middle. CDR3: CASSPGRAAGELFF. DNA for the CDR3: TGTGCCAGCAGTCCCGGCAGGGCGGCAGGTGAACTGTTTTTT.

The genes are TRBV10-3 and TRBJ1-2; D gene ambiguous. Trimming stripped 3 bases from V and 8 bases from J, with 22 bases between. Germline CDR1 ENHRY, CDR2 SYGVKD. The CDR3 runs 16 residues. The CDR3 is CAISDPNIPGREGYTF. The CDR3 DNA is TGTGCCATCAGTGACCCCAACATTCCAGGCCGAGAAGGCTACACCTTC.

The chain couples TRBV5-1 to TRBJ2-7; TRBD2 aligns across 7 bases. Germline CDR1 SGHRS, CDR2 YFSETQ. The CDR3 consists of 14 residues. The ends lost 6 bases at V and 5 bases at J; junction bases unmatched: 11. This CDR3 is CASTVRAGHDEQYF. The CDR3 nucleotides are TGCGCCAGCACGGTTCGAGCGGGGCACGACGAGCAGTACTTC.

V usage is TRBV6-4 and J usage is TRBJ1-1, with D possibly matching TRBD1 (5 bases). This CDR3 is built from 13 residues. Trimming shortened V by 5 bases and J by 5 bases, and 12 bases separated the two germline ends. The V gene's germline CDR1 is MRHNA and CDR2 SNTAGT. The CDR3 spells CASSLEKGTEAFF. CDR3 coding DNA: TGTGCCAGCAGTCTGGAAAAGGGGACTGAAGCTTTCTTT.

The J gene is TRBJ2-3, the V gene TRBV7-9; perhaps TRBD2 as D (5 bases). Germline V gene sequence: CDR1 SEHNR, CDR2 FQNEAQ (reference sequence). V was trimmed by 1 base and J by 6 bases, leaving 11 bases between them. CDR3 size: 14 residues. The CDR3 coding sequence is TGTGCCAGCAGCTTAGAAGCGGCCGGCGATACGCAGTATTTT. Translated: CASSLEAAGDTQYF. The whole variable domain, remainder taken from reference TRBV7-9 and TRBJ2-3, is DTGVSQNPRHKITKRGQNVTFRCDPISEHNRLYWYRQTLGQGPEFLTYFQNEAQLEKSRLLSDRFSAERPKGSFSTLEIQRTEQGDSAMYLCASSLEAAGDTQYFGPGTRLTVL.

This clone was picked up a small number of times. Other DNA sequences from this sample encode an identical CDR3 as well. The chain is built from TRBV5-1 and TRBJ2-1, with 7 bases lining up with TRBD2. The germline V gene encodes CDR1 SGHRS and CDR2 YFSETQ. V lost 3 bases to trimming and J lost 1 base; unmatched junction nucleotides: 4. The CDR3 covers 15 residues. Written as DNA, the CDR3 is TGCGCCAGCAGCTCTAGCGGATTATCCTACAATGAGCAGTTCTTC. The encoded protein is CASSSSGLSYNEQFF. Based on the CDR3 plus reference TRBV5-1 and TRBJ2-1, the full variable domain is KAGVTQTPRYLIKTRGQQVTLSCSPISGHRSVSWYQQTPGQGLQFLFEYFSETQRNKGNFPGRFSGRQFSNSRSEMNVSTLELGDSALYLCASSSSGLSYNEQFFGPGTRLTVL.

The chain employs TRBV7-6 and TRBJ2-3; D not resolved. The CDR3 extends over 16 amino acids. Trimming cost V 1 base and J 2 bases, with 13 bases left between them. Germline V gene data show CDR1 as SGHVS and CDR2 as FNYEAQ. CDR3 amino acids: CASSLEPGRNTDTQYF. CDR3 sequence (DNA): TGTGCCAGCAGCTTAGAACCCGGCAGGAACACAGATACGCAGTATTTT. The full variable domain, with the rest looked up from reference TRBV7-6 and TRBJ2-3, is GAGVSQSPRYKVTKRGQDVALRCDPISGHVSLYWYRQALGQGPEFLTYFNYEAQQDKSGLPNDRFSAERPEGSISTLTIQRTEQRDSAMYRCASSLEPGRNTDTQYFGPGTRLTVL.

The chain carries TRBV11-2 and TRBJ2-7; tentatively, D is TRBD2 (7 bases). The V end was cut by 5 bases, the J end by 0 bases, with 14 bases between. Germline loops: CDR1 SGHAT, CDR2 FQNNGV. This CDR3 region has 15 residues. The CDR3 spells CASSNRGGVSYEQYF. The CDR3 nucleotides read TGTGCCAGCAGCAATAGGGGGGGGGTCTCCTACGAGCAGTACTTC.

The J gene is TRBJ2-2, the V gene TRBV5-1; 10 nucleotides line up with TRBD2. Germline CDR1 SGHRS, CDR2 YFSETQ. V lost 3 bases and J lost 5; bases outside the gene matches: 4. CDR3 size: 15 residues. CDR3 in amino acids: CASSSSGSGTGELFF. The DNA for the CDR3 is TGCGCCAGCAGCTCTAGCGGGAGTGGTACCGGGGAGCTGTTTTTT.